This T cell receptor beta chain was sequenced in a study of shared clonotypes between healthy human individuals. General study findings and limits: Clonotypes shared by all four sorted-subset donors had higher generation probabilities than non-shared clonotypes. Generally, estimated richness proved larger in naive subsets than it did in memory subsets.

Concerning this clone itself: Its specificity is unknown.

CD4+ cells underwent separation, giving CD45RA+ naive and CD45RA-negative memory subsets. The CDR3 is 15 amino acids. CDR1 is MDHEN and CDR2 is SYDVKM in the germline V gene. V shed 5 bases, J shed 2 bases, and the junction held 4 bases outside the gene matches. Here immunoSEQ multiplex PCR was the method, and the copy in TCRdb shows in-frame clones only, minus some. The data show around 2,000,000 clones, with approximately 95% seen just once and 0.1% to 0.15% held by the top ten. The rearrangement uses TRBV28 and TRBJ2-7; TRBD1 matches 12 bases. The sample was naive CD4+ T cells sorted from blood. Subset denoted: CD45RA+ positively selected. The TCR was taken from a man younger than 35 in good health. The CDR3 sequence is CASSRGQGAPYEQYF. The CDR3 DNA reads TGTGCCAGCAGTCGGGGACAGGGGGCCCCCTACGAGCAGTACTTC.